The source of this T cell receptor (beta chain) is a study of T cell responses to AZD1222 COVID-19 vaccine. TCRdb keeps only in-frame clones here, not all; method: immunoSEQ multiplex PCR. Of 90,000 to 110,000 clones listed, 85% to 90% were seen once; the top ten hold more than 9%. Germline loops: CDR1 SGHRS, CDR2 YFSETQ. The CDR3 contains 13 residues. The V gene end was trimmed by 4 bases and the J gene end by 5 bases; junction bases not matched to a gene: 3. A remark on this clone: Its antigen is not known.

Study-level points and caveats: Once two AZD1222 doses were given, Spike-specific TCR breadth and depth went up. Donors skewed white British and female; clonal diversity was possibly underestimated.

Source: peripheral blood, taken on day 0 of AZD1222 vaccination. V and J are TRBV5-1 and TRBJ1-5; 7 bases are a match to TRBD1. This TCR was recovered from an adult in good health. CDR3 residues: CASSPQGDQPQHF. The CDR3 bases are TGCGCCAGCAGCCCCCAGGGGGATCAGCCCCAGCATTTT.